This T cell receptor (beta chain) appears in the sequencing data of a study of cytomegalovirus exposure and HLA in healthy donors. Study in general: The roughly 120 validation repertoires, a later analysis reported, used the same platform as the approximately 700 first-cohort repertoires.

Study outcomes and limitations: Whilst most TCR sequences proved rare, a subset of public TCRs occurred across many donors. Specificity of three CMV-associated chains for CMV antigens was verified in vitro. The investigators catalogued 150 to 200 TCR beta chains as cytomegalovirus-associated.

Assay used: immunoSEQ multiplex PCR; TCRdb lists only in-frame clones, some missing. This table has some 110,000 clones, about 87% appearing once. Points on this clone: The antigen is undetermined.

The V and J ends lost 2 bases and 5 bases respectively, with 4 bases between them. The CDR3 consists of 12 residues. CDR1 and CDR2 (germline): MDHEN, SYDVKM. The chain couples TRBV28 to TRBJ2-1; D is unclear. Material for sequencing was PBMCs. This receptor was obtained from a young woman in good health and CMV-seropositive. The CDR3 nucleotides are TGTGCCAGCAGTTTACTAAACAATGAGCAGTTCTTC. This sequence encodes CASSLLNNEQFF.